These 25 T cell receptor beta chains originate from one sample sequenced in a study of blood T cell repertoires in COVID-19. The method was immunoSEQ multiplex PCR; TCRdb's version includes in-frame clones alone and lacks a portion of them. Among 100,000 to 150,000 clones listed, under 90% were seen once. The specimen sequenced was PBMCs or T cells enriched from blood (not recorded which). Receptors originate from a man aged 35-49 years with acute COVID-19.

The V call is TRBV2, the J call TRBJ1-2, with 9 bases aligning to TRBD1. Germline-derived CDR1 and CDR2 are SNHLY and FYNNEI. The CDR3 length is 15 residues. The V gene end was trimmed by 1 base and the J gene end by 4 bases; junction bases not matched to a gene: 4. CDR3: CASSEGTGAGYGYTF. In DNA form, the CDR3 reads TGTGCCAGCAGTGAAGGGACAGGGGCGGGCTATGGCTACACCTTC.

The chain has TRBV19 and TRBJ2-7, with a tentative D call TRBD1 (5 bases). This CDR3 has 15 amino acids. Germline V gene data show CDR1 as LNHDA and CDR2 as SQIVND (reference sequence). V was pared by 2 bases and J by 5 bases, with 16 bases between. CDR3 coding DNA: TGTGCCAGTAGTATACAGGGTATGTTTCCCCACGAGCAGTACTTC. It codes for CASSIQGMFPHEQYF.

This chain joins TRBV9 and TRBJ2-1; D ambiguous. Trimming took off 0 bases at V and 4 bases at J, with 11 bases between the two ends. The CDR3 has 15 residues. Germline lookup yields CDR1 SGDLS and CDR2 YYNGEE. The CDR3 nucleotides are TGTGCCAGCAGCGTAGGAAACAGCTTATACAATGAGCAGTTCTTC. This translates into CASSVGNSLYNEQFF.

The V gene is TRBV2, the J gene TRBJ1-2, with a weak D call TRBD1 (6 bases). Trimming removed 4 bases from V and 0 bases from J, with 9 bases in between. CDR1 SNHLY and CDR2 FYNNEI come from the germline V gene. This CDR3 is built from 14 residues. The CDR3 region is CASSAQGPNYGYTF. The CDR3 bases are TGTGCCAGCAGTGCACAGGGTCCTAACTATGGCTACACCTTC.

The chain links TRBV6-6 to TRBJ2-6; TRBD2 matches 14 bases. The CDR3 spans 19 residues. Germline lookup yields CDR1 MNHNY and CDR2 SVGAGI (reference sequence). V dropped 5 bases and J dropped 0; count of bases not matched to a gene: 6. CDR3 protein: CASSHPTSGGASGANVLTF. DNA for the CDR3: TGTGCCAGCAGTCACCCGACTAGCGGGGGGGCCTCTGGGGCCAACGTCCTGACTTTC.

This clone was detected a few times. The V and J genes are TRBV28 and TRBJ2-7; TRBD1 is a possible D gene (6 bases). The V and J ends lost 10 bases and 5 bases respectively, with 15 bases between them. The CDR3 has 12 residues. Germline CDR1 MDHEN, CDR2 SYDVKM. The CDR3 here is CATRDPGDEQYF. CDR3 DNA sequence: TGTGCCACCAGGGACCCAGGGGACGAGCAGTACTTC.

J is TRBJ2-1 and V is TRBV9; 8 nucleotides line up with TRBD1. The trim removed 0 bases at V and 8 bases at J, leaving 16 bases unmatched. The germline V gene encodes CDR1 SGDLS and CDR2 YYNGEE. The CDR3 is 18 amino acids. The CDR3 protein is CASSVAPSRGHPGYEQFF. The CDR3, as DNA: TGTGCCAGCAGCGTAGCCCCGAGCAGGGGGCACCCTGGCTATGAGCAGTTCTTC.

The chain uses TRBV24-1 and TRBJ1-5; possible D gene TRBD1, 5 bases. Trimming pared 4 bases from V and 9 bases from J, leaving 12 bases between. CDR3 size: 13 residues. Germline CDR1 KGHDR, CDR2 SFDVKD. The CDR3 DNA sequence: TGTGCCACCAGTGAATGGGGGGGAGGGCCCCAGCATTTT. Its protein product is CATSEWGGGPQHF.

V usage is TRBV5-4 and J usage is TRBJ2-1, with 10 bases matching TRBD2. Germline V CDR1 and CDR2: SGHNT, YYREEE (reference sequence). The CDR3 is made up of 15 amino acids. V shed 0 bases and J 4 bases; nucleotides not matched to a gene: 1. The CDR3 DNA reads TGTGCCAGCAGCTTGGAACTAGCGGGATACAATGAGCAGTTCTTC. This codes for CASSLELAGYNEQFF.

The chain combines TRBV5-4 with TRBJ1-2; D is perhaps TRBD1 (5 bases). CDR3 length: 15 amino acids. V gave up 3 bases and J gave up 6 bases, with 18 bases separating them. Germline V gene lookup returns CDR1 SGHNT and CDR2 YYREEE (reference sequence). Here the CDR3 reads CASSYITAGEDGYTF. The CDR3 DNA is TGTGCCAGCAGCTATATAACTGCGGGGGAGGATGGCTACACCTTC.

This sequence joins TRBV2 and TRBJ2-2; 8 bases agree with TRBD2. The germline V gene encodes CDR1 SNHLY and CDR2 FYNNEI. Trimming cost V 4 bases and J 7 bases; bases outside gene matches: 8. The CDR3 length is 15 residues. The CDR3 DNA reads as TGTGCCAGCAGTGCCGGGACTAGTGGGATCGGGGAGCTGTTTTTT. This translates into CASSAGTSGIGELFF.

The chain employs TRBV6-6 and TRBJ2-7; a possible D gene is TRBD2 (6 bases). V was pared by 4 bases and J by 0 bases, with 10 bases between. CDR1 MNHNY and CDR2 SVGAGI come from the germline V gene (reference sequence). This CDR3 comprises 14 residues. CDR3 sequence reads: CASSSRDSSYEQYF. The CDR3 DNA sequence: TGTGCCAGCAGTTCCCGGGACTCCTCCTACGAGCAGTACTTC.

The V gene is TRBV9, the J gene TRBJ2-1; maybe TRBD1 (6 bases). V lost 4 bases to trimming and J lost 9 bases, with 23 bases between them. CDR3 length equals 16 residues. Germline V gives CDR1 SGDLS, CDR2 YYNGEE. CDR3 DNA sequence: TGTGCCAGCAGCTTTCGACAGGTGAGGGGGATCATTGAGCAGTTCTTC. Encoded protein: CASSFRQVRGIIEQFF.

This clone was detected only a few times. CDR3 residues: CASSWGQVNTDTQYF. The CDR3 coding sequence is TGCGCCAGCAGCTGGGGACAGGTAAACACAGATACGCAGTATTTT. V is TRBV5-1 and J is TRBJ2-3, with 8 bases lining up with TRBD1. The CDR3 covers 15 residues. Germline V gene sequence: CDR1 SGHRS, CDR2 YFSETQ. Trimming cost V 3 bases and J 2 bases; bases outside gene matches: 5.

This clone appeared a few times. This sequence joins TRBV2 and TRBJ1-2; no firm D call. Germline V gene sequence: CDR1 SNHLY, CDR2 FYNNEI. With 6 bases removed from V and 5 bases from J, the gap between germline ends came to 16 bases. The length of the CDR3 is 14 residues. The CDR3 nucleotides are TGTGCCAGCAGCCCTGCTGGCATCGGGTATGGCTACACCTTC. It codes for CASSPAGIGYGYTF.

The CDR3 here is CASSLGDRAGGTEAFF. The CDR3 DNA reads TGCGCCAGCAGCTTGGGGGACAGGGCGGGCGGCACTGAAGCTTTCTTT. This chain uses TRBV5-1 with TRBJ1-1; 9 bases line up with TRBD1. Germline values: CDR1 SGHRS, CDR2 YFSETQ. This CDR3 region has 16 residues. The junction had 7 bases not matched to a gene; V was cut back by 0 bases and J by 4 bases.

The rearrangement joins TRBV5-6 to TRBJ1-5; D is perhaps TRBD1 (6 bases). The CDR3 length is 14 residues. Between the trimmed V and J ends, which lost 4 bases and 7 bases, there was a span of 15 bases. Looked up from germline, CDR1 is SGHDT and CDR2 is YYEEEE. The CDR3 sequence: CASSVGGGYQPQHF. For the CDR3, the DNA is TGTGCCAGCAGCGTGGGGGGGGGCTACCAGCCCCAGCATTTT.

The chain combines TRBV7-9 with TRBJ2-5; 8 nucleotides line up with TRBD2. The CDR3 spans 13 residues. V lost 7 bases and J lost 4; bases outside the gene matches: 5. Germline CDR1 SEHNR, CDR2 FQNEAQ (reference sequence). The CDR3 loop reads CASTISGAETQYF. The CDR3 region has the DNA TGTGCCAGCACCATTAGCGGGGCAGAGACCCAGTACTTC.

This chain uses TRBV29-1 with TRBJ2-1, with TRBD1 as a possible D gene (6 bases). Per germline, CDR1 SQVTM and CDR2 ANQGSEA. The CDR3 is 11 amino acids. Trimming pared 4 bases from V and 9 bases from J, leaving 10 bases between. The CDR3 DNA is TGCAGCGTTGCGGACAGCACTGAGCAGTTCTTC. This sequence encodes CSVADSTEQFF.

With respect to this clone: The same CDR3 arises from other DNA sequences in this sample as well. The gene calls are TRBV5-1 and TRBJ1-1; 9 nucleotides match TRBD1. The V gene end was trimmed by 0 bases and the J gene end by 5 bases; junction bases not matched to a gene: 5. CDR1 and CDR2 from the germline V gene are SGHRS and YFSETQ. This CDR3 region has 15 residues. The CDR3 nucleotides read TGCGCCAGCAGCTTGGCGACAGGGGGTGATACTGAAGCTTTCTTT. It translates to CASSLATGGDTEAFF.

The rearrangement joins TRBV7-8 to TRBJ2-5; D unresolved. Germline CDR1 and CDR2: SGHVS and FQNEAQ. Trimming stripped 5 bases from V and 2 bases from J, with 9 bases between. This CDR3 has 13 residues. The CDR3 loop reads CASSPAQQETQYF. CDR3 nucleotide sequence: TGTGCCAGCAGCCCAGCACAACAAGAGACCCAGTACTTC.

The count of this clone is one. The chain carries TRBV5-1 and TRBJ2-7; 9 bases are a match to TRBD1. This CDR3 has 16 amino acids. Germline CDR1 is SGHRS and CDR2 is YFSETQ. V shed 3 bases, J shed 4 bases, and the junction held 11 bases outside the gene matches. CDR3 loop: CASSSGQGGEGYEQYF. The CDR3 region has the DNA TGCGCCAGCAGCTCGGGACAGGGTGGTGAGGGATACGAGCAGTACTTC.

The chain joins TRBV9 to TRBJ2-7; 8 bases agree with TRBD2. There are 16 residues in the CDR3. The trim removed 6 bases at V and 3 bases at J, leaving 14 bases unmatched. Germline V gives CDR1 SGDLS, CDR2 YYNGEE. Here the CDR3 reads CASTPGWSGSGYEQYF. The DNA of the CDR3 is TGTGCCAGCACCCCGGGTTGGAGCGGGAGTGGCTACGAGCAGTACTTC.

This clone turned up a few times. The chain employs TRBV7-3 and TRBJ2-5; 9 nucleotides line up with TRBD1. The germline V gene encodes CDR1 SGHTA and CDR2 FQGTGA. V was clipped by 5 bases and J by 6 bases; unmatched bases: 7. This CDR3 region has 14 residues. The CDR3 spells CASSPGTGRQTQYF. DNA for the CDR3: TGTGCCAGCAGCCCGGGGACAGGGAGGCAGACCCAGTACTTC.

This chain joins TRBV30 and TRBJ1-1; no reliable D call. Germline CDR1 is GTSNPN and CDR2 is SVGIG (reference sequence). The CDR3 has 14 residues. Trimming took off 2 bases at V and 0 bases at J, with 10 bases between the two ends. The DNA of the CDR3 is TGTGCCTGGAGTCTACGGTCTCTGAACACTGAAGCTTTCTTT. This codes for CAWSLRSLNTEAFF.